The rows below give T cell receptor beta chains drawn from one sample of a study of cytomegalovirus exposure and HLA in healthy donors. Sequencing used immunoSEQ multiplex PCR; TCRdb keeps in-frame clones, though not all of them. This table has approximately 99,000 clones, approximately 94% appearing once. The source material was PBMCs. The receptor set was obtained from a young woman in good health and CMV-seronegative. Both conserved end residues are part of each CDR3. The D gene is left open where the match is weak. Some rows mark clone size as missing; the rest say once, few, many or name a class of expanded clone.

size,D,V,J,CDR3,DNA
NA,TRBD1,TRBV7-2,TRBJ1-5,CASSLGTGGNQPQHF,TGTGCCAGCAGCTTAGGTACAGGGGGCAATCAGCCCCAGCATTTT
NA,NA,TRBV7-9,TRBJ1-1,CASSLVQVNTEAFF,TGTGCCAGCAGCTTAGTTCAGGTGAACACTGAAGCTTTCTTT
NA,NA,TRBV7-9,TRBJ2-5,CASSSSTTQYF,TGTGCCAGCAGCTCCTCTACGACCCAGTACTTC
NA,NA,TRBV5-6,TRBJ1-1,CASSLTGLNTEAFF,TGTGCCAGCAGCTTAACTGGGCTGAACACTGAAGCTTTCTTT
NA,NA,TRBV5-5,TRBJ1-2,CASSLAPGVGYGYTF,TGTGCCAGCAGCTTGGCCCCAGGGGTGGGCTATGGCTACACCTTC
NA,TRBD1,TRBV7-8,TRBJ1-1,CASSVSTGGGSEAFF,TGTGCCAGCAGCGTCTCGACAGGGGGCGGCTCTGAAGCTTTCTTT
few,NA,TRBV7-3,TRBJ2-3,CASSLGLDGAEGDTQYF,TGTGCCAGCAGCTTAGGGTTGGACGGGGCGGAGGGGGATACGCAGTATTTT
NA,NA,TRBV7-9,TRBJ2-5,CASSPGTGEEETQYF,TGTGCCAGCAGTCCCGGGACGGGGGAGGAAGAGACCCAGTACTTC
NA,NA,TRBV7-9,TRBJ1-5,CASSPPGGGQPQHF,TGTGCCAGCAGCCCGCCTGGCGGTGGTCAGCCCCAGCATTTT
NA,NA,TRBV30,TRBJ2-5,CAWRGAQETQYF,TGTGCCTGGAGAGGGGCCCAAGAGACCCAGTACTTC
NA,NA,TRBV30,TRBJ1-6,CAWSVLDLGNSPLHF,TGTGCCTGGAGTGTACTAGACCTAGGAAATTCACCCCTCCACTTT